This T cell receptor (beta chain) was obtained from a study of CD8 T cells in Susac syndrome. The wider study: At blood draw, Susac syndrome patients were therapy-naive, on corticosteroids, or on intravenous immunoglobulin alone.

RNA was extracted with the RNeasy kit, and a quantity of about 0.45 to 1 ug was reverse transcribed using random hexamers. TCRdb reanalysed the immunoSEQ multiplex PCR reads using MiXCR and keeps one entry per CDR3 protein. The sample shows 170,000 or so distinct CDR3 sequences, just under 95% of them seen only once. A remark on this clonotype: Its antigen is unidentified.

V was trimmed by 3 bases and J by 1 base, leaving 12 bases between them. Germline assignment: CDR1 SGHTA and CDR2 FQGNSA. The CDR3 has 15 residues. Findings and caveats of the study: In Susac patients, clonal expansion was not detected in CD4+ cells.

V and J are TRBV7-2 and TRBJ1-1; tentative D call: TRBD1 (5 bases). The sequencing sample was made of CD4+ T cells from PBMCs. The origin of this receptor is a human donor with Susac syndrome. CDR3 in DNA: TGTGCCAGCAGCTTCGCCGCAGGGCAGAACACTGAAGCTTTCTTT. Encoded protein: CASSFAAGQNTEAFF. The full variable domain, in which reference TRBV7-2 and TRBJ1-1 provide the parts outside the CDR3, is GAGVSQSPSNKVTEKGKDVELRCDPISGHTALYWYRQSLGQGLEFLIYFQGNSAPDKSGLPSDRFSAERTGGSVSTLTIQRTQQEDSAVYLCASSFAAGQNTEAFFGQGTRLTVV.